The rows below give T cell receptor beta chains drawn from one sample of a study of shared clonotypes between healthy human individuals. TCRdb's copy holds only in-frame clones and misses some; the assay was immunoSEQ multiplex PCR. The sample records more than 450,000 clones, 70% to 80% being singletons. Sequenced: PBMCs. The receptors come from a woman aged 40 to 50 in good health. Some clones in this sample may be carry-over from other donors' samples. The CDR3 runs from the conserved cysteine through the conserved F or W. The order of the fields is J gene, V gene, clone size, D gene, CDR3 protein. D genes are given only for firm matches. Not every row has a clone size; where given, it reads once, few, many or a size class.

>TRBJ1-2|TRBV28|.|.
CASSLRRERHTF
>TRBJ1-4|TRBV10-3|few|TRBD1
CAISDRTGFGTNEKLFF
>TRBJ1-1|TRBV5-1|.|TRBD1
CASSLGQGILAEAFF
>TRBJ2-3|TRBV29-1|.|.
CSVLVAGTDTQYF
>TRBJ2-1|TRBV7-9|.|.
CASSPNRARADEQFF
>TRBJ1-2|TRBV28|once|.
CASSGLGRTIFGYTF
>TRBJ2-7|TRBV5-1|.|TRBD1
CASSTGQGGSSYEQYF
>TRBJ1-2|TRBV15|.|.
CATSRDIYGYTF
>TRBJ1-1|TRBV30|.|.
CAGKSGSTEAFF
>TRBJ2-1|TRBV2|.|.
CASSATFLEFF
>TRBJ2-5|TRBV29-1|.|.
CSALGGGQQETQYF
>TRBJ2-1|TRBV28|.|.
CASRGNEQFF
>TRBJ2-3|TRBV7-3|.|TRBD2
CASSPPGGADTQYF
>TRBJ2-7|TRBV28|.|.
CASTPLSHGVRYEQYF
>TRBJ2-7|TRBV28|.|TRBD2
CASSLTLAAPPGQQYF
>TRBJ1-3|TRBV19|.|.
CASSPTGLISGNTIYF
>TRBJ2-2|TRBV5-1|.|TRBD2
CASSLGPGGPFGGELFF
>TRBJ2-7|TRBV27|.|TRBD1
CASSSGWGKTGSYEQYF
>TRBJ1-1|TRBV7-3|many|.
CASSYTMNTEAFF
>TRBJ2-5|TRBV2|.|.
CASSEGIVRVETQYF
>TRBJ1-4|TRBV28|.|.
CASSLSGIEKLFF
>TRBJ1-1|TRBV2|.|.
CASSDGGRTEAFF
>TRBJ2-3|TRBV7-2|.|.
CASSLLGVPINTQYF
>TRBJ1-1|TRBV28|.|TRBD1
CASSLGVGTGFTEAFF
>TRBJ2-7|TRBV13|once|TRBD1
CASSHGTGGNEQYF
>TRBJ2-2|TRBV5-1|.|.
CASSHLTGELFF
>TRBJ2-1|TRBV25-1|.|TRBD1
CASASTGDNEQFF
>TRBJ2-1|TRBV9|few|.
CASSRTTGASEQFF
>TRBJ2-1|TRBV6-6|.|TRBD2
CASRRRTSGRGNEQFF
>TRBJ2-2|TRBV19|.|TRBD1
CASSIEPGQGIPNTGELFF
>TRBJ2-7|TRBV18|few|.
CASSWGYEQYF
>TRBJ1-1|TRBV7-9|.|.
CASIWTANTEAFF
>TRBJ2-6|TRBV5-1|.|.
CASRSAGTPSGANVLTF
>TRBJ2-7|TRBV30|.|TRBD1
CAWSPSRGEQYF
>TRBJ2-1|TRBV10-3|.|.
CAISEPPGRRGIDYYNEQFF
>TRBJ2-2|TRBV10-1|.|TRBD2
CASSVQKLILAGDRTGELFF
>TRBJ2-2|TRBV7-9|few|.
CASKGLNTGELFF